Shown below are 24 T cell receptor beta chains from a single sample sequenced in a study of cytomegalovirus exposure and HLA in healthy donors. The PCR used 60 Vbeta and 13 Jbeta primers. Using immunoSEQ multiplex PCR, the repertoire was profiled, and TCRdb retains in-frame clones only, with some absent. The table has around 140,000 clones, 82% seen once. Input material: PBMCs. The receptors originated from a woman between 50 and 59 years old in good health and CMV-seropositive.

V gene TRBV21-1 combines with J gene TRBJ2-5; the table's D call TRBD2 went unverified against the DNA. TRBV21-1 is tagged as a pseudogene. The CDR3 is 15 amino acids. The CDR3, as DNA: TGTGCCAGACAGAGCGGGAGGAGCCCCCGGGAGACCCAGTACTTC. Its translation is CARQSGRSPRETQYF.

The DNA for the CDR3 is TGCGCCAGCAGCGGCGGTGGTCAACTAAACACTGAAGCTTTCTTT. Translating gives CASSGGGQLNTEAFF. The chain employs TRBV5-1 and TRBJ1-1, with D uncertain. V was trimmed by 4 bases and J by 2 bases, leaving 15 bases between them. This CDR3 is built from 15 residues. The germline gives CDR1 SGHRS, CDR2 YFSETQ.

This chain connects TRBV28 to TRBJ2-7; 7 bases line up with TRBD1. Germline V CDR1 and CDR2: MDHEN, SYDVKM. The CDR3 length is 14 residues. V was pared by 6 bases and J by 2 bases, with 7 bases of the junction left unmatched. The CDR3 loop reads CASRRTGITYEQYF. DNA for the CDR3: TGTGCCAGCAGACGGACAGGCATCACCTACGAGCAGTACTTC.

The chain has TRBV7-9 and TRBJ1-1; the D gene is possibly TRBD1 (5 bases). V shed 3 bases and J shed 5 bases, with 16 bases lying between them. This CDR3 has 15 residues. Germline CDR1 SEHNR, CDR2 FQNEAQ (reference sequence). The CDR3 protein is CASSFLVGGGTEAFF. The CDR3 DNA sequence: TGTGCCAGCAGCTTTCTGGTCGGGGGGGGTACTGAAGCTTTCTTT.

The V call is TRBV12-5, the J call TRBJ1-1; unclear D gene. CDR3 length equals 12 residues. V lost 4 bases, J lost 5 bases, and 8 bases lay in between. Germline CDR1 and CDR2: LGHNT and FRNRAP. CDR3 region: CASGSAETEAFF. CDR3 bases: TGTGCTAGTGGTTCCGCGGAGACTGAAGCTTTCTTT.

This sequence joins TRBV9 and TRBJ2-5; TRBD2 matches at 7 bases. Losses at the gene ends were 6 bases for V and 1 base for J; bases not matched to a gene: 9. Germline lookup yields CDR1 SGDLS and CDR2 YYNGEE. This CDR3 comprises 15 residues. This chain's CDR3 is CASNIGGMSQETQYF. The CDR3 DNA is TGTGCCAGCAACATCGGGGGGATGTCCCAAGAGACCCAGTACTTC.

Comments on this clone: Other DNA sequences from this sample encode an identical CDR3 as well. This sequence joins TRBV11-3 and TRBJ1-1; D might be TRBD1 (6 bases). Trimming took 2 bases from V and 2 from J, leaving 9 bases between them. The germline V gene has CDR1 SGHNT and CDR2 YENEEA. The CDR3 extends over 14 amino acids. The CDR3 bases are TGTGCCAGCAGCTTATCAGGGGTAAACACTGAAGCTTTCTTT. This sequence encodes CASSLSGVNTEAFF.

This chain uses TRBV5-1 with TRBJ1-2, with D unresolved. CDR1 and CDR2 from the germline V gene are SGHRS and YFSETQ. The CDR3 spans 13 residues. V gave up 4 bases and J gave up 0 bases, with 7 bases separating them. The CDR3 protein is CASSPLANYGYTF. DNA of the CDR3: TGCGCCAGCAGCCCCCTAGCTAACTATGGCTACACCTTC.

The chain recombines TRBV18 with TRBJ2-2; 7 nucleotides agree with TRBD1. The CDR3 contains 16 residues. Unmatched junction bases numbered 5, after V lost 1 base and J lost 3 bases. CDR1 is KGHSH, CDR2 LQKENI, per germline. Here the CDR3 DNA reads TGTGCCAGCTCACCACGCCAGGGGGTGGACACCGGGGAGCTGTTTTTT. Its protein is CASSPRQGVDTGELFF.

CDR3 sequence (DNA): TGCGCCAGCAGCCAAGGGGGGGTTCACCAAGAGACCCAGTACTTC. Translated, it gives CASSQGGVHQETQYF. V and J are TRBV4-3 and TRBJ2-5; D perhaps matches TRBD2 (6 bases). Trimming pared 1 base from V and 0 bases from J, leaving 9 bases between. The CDR3 has 15 residues. Germline values: CDR1 LGHNA, CDR2 YSLEER.

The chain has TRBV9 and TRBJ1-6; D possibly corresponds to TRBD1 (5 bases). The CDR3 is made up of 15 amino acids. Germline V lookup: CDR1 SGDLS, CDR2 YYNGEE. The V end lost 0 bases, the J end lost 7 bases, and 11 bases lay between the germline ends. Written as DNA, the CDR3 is TGTGCCAGCAGCGTAGTGCAGGGAAGAAATTCACCCCTCCACTTT. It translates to CASSVVQGRNSPLHF.

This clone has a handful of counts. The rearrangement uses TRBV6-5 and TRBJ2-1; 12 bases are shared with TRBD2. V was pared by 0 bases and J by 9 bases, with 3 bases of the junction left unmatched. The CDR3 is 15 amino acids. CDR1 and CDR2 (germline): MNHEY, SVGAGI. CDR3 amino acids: CASSYSRLAGAEQFF. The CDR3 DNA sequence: TGTGCCAGCAGTTACTCTAGACTAGCGGGAGCTGAGCAGTTCTTC.

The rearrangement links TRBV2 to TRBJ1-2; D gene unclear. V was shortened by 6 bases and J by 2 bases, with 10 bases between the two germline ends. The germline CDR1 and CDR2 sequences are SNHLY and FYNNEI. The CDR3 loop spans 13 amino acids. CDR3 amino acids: CASRVQWNYGYTF. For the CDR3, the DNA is TGTGCCAGCAGAGTACAGTGGAACTATGGCTACACCTTC.

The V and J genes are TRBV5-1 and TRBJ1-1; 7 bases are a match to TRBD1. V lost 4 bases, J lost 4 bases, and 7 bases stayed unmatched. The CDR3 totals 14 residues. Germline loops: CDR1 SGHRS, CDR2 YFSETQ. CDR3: CASSTPTGTTEAFF. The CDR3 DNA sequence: TGCGCCAGCAGCACCCCGACAGGGACCACTGAAGCTTTCTTT.

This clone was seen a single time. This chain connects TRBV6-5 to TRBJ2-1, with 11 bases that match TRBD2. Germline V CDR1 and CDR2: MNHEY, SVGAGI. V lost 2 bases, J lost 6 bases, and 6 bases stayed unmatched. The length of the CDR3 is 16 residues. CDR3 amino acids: CASSYGGLAVRNEQFF. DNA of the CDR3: TGTGCCAGCAGTTACGGGGGACTAGCGGTGCGCAATGAGCAGTTCTTC.

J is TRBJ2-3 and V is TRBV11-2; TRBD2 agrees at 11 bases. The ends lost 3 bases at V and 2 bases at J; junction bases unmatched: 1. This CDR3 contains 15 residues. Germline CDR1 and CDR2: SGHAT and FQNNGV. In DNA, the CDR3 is TGTGCCAGCAGCTTTAGCGGGAGGGTCACAGATACGCAGTATTTT. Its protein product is CASSFSGRVTDTQYF.

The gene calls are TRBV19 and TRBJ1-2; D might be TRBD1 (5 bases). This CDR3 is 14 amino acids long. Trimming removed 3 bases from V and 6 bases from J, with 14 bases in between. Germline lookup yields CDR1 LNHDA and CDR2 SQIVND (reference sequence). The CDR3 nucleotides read TGTGCCAGTAGTATGCTAAGACAGACAGATGGCTACACCTTC. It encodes CASSMLRQTDGYTF.

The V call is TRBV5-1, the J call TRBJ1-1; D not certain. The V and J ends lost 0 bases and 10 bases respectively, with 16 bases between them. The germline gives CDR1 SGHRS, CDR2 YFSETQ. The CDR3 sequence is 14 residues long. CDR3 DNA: TGCGCCAGCAGCTTGGGGTTTTGGGGAGTCGGAGCTTTCTTT. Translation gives CASSLGFWGVGAFF.

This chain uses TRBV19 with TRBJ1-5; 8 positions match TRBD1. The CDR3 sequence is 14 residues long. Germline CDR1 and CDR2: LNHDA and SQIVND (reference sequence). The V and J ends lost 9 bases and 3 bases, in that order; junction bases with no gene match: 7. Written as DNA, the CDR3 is TGTGCCAGCTCCGACAGGGGCTACAATCAGCCCCAGCATTTT. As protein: CASSDRGYNQPQHF.

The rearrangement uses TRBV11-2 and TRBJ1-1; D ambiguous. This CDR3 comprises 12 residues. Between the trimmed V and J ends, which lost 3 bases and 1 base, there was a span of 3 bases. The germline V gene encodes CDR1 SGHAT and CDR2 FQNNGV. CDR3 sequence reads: CASSFRNTEAFF. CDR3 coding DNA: TGTGCCAGCAGCTTCCGGAACACTGAAGCTTTCTTT.

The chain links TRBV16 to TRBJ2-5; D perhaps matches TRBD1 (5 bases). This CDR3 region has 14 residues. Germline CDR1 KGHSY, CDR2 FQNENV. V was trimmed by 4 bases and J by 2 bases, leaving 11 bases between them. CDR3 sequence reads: CASSPFTGQETQYF. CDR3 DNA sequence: TGTGCCAGCAGCCCCTTCACAGGTCAAGAGACCCAGTACTTC.

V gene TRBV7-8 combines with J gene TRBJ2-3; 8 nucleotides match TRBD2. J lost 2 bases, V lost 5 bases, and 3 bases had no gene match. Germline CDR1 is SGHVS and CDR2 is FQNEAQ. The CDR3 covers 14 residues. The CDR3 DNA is TGTGCCAGCAGCCTTAGCGGGATCACAGATACGCAGTATTTT. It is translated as CASSLSGITDTQYF.

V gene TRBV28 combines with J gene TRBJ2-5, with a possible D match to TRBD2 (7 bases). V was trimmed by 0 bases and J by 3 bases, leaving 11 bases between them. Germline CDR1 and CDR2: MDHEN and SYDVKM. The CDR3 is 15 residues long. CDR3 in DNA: TGTGCCAGCAGTTTATGGGGGGAGGGGGAAGAGACCCAGTACTTC. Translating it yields CASSLWGEGEETQYF.

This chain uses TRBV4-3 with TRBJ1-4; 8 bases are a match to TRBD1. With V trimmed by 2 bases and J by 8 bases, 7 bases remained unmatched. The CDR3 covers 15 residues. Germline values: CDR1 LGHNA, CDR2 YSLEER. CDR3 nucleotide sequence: TGCGCCAGCAGCCAATTGACAGGGGCTGGAGAAAAACTGTTTTTT. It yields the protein CASSQLTGAGEKLFF.